This T cell receptor beta chain was sequenced for a study of blood T cell repertoires in COVID-19. Study-wide context: COVID-19 samples, acute and convalescent, were from the United States, Italy and Spain. In each case, the material was cDNA or gDNA derived from T cells, B-cell-depleted T cells, or PBMCs.

With 6 bases removed from V and 3 bases from J, the gap between germline ends came to 14 bases. Germline V gene lookup returns CDR1 MNHEY and CDR2 SVGAGI. The CDR3 spans 14 residues. Original handling: It was from reference gene primer amplification that nucleated cell counts were estimated. Profiling relied on immunoSEQ multiplex PCR, and the TCRdb table lists in-frame clones only, not all of them. V, J and clone size are taken as reported in that table, and D and trimming were inferred from the DNA itself. The sample holds over 65,000 clones, about four fifths seen once. This chain joins TRBV6-5 and TRBJ1-1; D unclear. The receptor was derived from a man aged 80 or over with acute or convalescent COVID-19. Sequencing was done on a sample of peripheral blood. DNA of the CDR3: TGTGCCAGCAGCTCAGCGGCTCTTGACACTGAAGCTTTCTTT. Amino acid sequence: CASSSAALDTEAFF.